The 10 T cell receptor beta chains presented below share a single source sample, sequenced in a study of human T cells and chemical hapten exposure. TCRdb re-called the RACE reads with MiXCR, one entry per CDR3 protein. The table includes fewer than 300,000 distinct CDR3 sequences, around 7.3% detected once. The time point here: pre-sensitization, week 0. This sample's treatment: therapeutic diphenylcyclopropenone sensitization with weekly scalp DPC. The sample was whole blood, taken in connection with sensitization to the hapten diphenylcyclopropenone (DPC). The source is a young man with alopecia areata. Some clones in this sample may be carry-over from other donors' samples.

This clonotype was seen a handful of times. CDR3 coding DNA: TGTGCCACCAGTGTGAACGGGCTTGGGGCAGATACGCAGTATTTT. Protein: CATSVNGLGADTQYF. The chain links TRBV24-1 to TRBJ2-3; D unresolved. With 5 bases removed from V and 4 bases from J, the gap between germline ends came to 15 bases. The CDR3 is 15 residues long. Germline lookup yields CDR1 KGHDR and CDR2 SFDVKD.

This clonotype has at least ten counts. This rearrangement joins TRBV29-1 to TRBJ1-2; no clear D gene. The CDR3 contains 12 residues. V dropped 5 bases and J dropped 0 bases, with 7 bases sitting between them. Germline CDR1 and CDR2: SQVTM and ANQGSEA. CDR3 region: CSVSIANYGYTF. CDR3 DNA sequence: TGCAGCGTTTCGATCGCTAACTATGGCTACACCTTC.

This chain uses TRBV5-1 with TRBJ2-2; D is undetermined. With 4 bases removed from V and 5 bases from J, the gap between germline ends came to 9 bases. Germline CDR1 and CDR2: SGHRS and YFSETQ. CDR3 length: 13 amino acids. The CDR3 sequence: CASSSGETGELFF. CDR3 DNA: TGCGCCAGCAGCAGTGGGGAAACCGGGGAGCTGTTTTTT.

This clonotype has more than one count but fewer than ten. V is TRBV11-2 and J is TRBJ2-5, with 10 nucleotides matching TRBD1. CDR1 and CDR2 from the germline V gene are SGHAT and FQNNGV. This CDR3 is built from 16 residues. The ends lost 5 bases at V and 0 bases at J; junction bases unmatched: 6. The CDR3 reads CASSTTDRGNQETQYF. CDR3 bases: TGTGCCAGCAGCACTACGGACAGGGGGAACCAAGAGACCCAGTACTTC. The full variable domain, completed using reference TRBV11-2 and TRBJ2-5, is EAGVAQSPRYKIIEKRQSVAFWCNPISGHATLYWYQQILGQGPKLLIQFQNNGVVDDSQLPKDRFSAERLKGVDSTLKIQPAKLEDSAVYLCASSTTDRGNQETQYFGPGTRLLVL.

This clonotype was counted ten times or more. This chain links TRBV5-4 with TRBJ1-6, with D hard to call. With 3 bases removed from V and 5 bases from J, the gap between germline ends came to 12 bases. The CDR3 is made up of 15 amino acids. CDR1 is SGHNT and CDR2 is YYREEE in the germline V gene (reference sequence). The CDR3: CASSSGITNNSPLHF. The CDR3 DNA is TGTGCCAGCAGCTCGGGTATAACTAATAATTCACCCCTCCACTTT.

This clonotype was seen only a few times. V gene TRBV5-1 combines with J gene TRBJ2-1, with 8 bases matching TRBD1. This CDR3 spans 13 amino acids. Germline V gives CDR1 SGHRS, CDR2 YFSETQ. With V trimmed by 5 bases and J by 7 bases, 5 bases remained unmatched. The CDR3 protein is CASRTGGMNEQFF. CDR3 nucleotides: TGCGCCAGCAGAACAGGGGGAATGAATGAGCAGTTCTTC.

This clonotype was detected many times. The rearrangement joins TRBV20-1 to TRBJ1-1; no firm D call. The CDR3 totals 11 residues. CDR1 and CDR2 from the germline V gene are DFQATT and SNEGSKA (reference sequence). V was shortened by 6 bases and J by 4 bases, with 9 bases between the two germline ends. The CDR3 DNA reads as TGCAGTGCCCTTACGACCACTGAAGCTTTCTTT. Translated, it gives CSALTTTEAFF.

This chain links TRBV27 with TRBJ1-2, with D maybe TRBD1 (5 bases). The CDR3 spans 14 residues. CDR1 and CDR2 (germline): MNHEY, SMNVEV (reference sequence). Trimming took off 0 bases at V and 4 bases at J, with 9 bases between the two ends. This CDR3 reads CASSLSGAIYGYTF. For the CDR3, the DNA is TGTGCCAGCAGTTTATCAGGGGCCATCTATGGCTACACCTTC.

This clonotype showed up just a few times. CDR3 DNA sequence: TGCGCCAGCAGCCCCCAAACGGGGGGATTAGTCTATGGCTACACCTTC. It is translated as CASSPQTGGLVYGYTF. The chain joins TRBV5-1 to TRBJ1-2; tentative D call: TRBD1 (5 bases). Germline V CDR1 and CDR2: SGHRS, YFSETQ. V was cut by 4 bases and J by 4 bases, with 20 bases left in between. This CDR3 comprises 16 residues.

This clonotype was observed a handful of times. This rearrangement joins TRBV7-9 to TRBJ1-5, with a possible D match to TRBD1 (5 bases). Looked up from germline, CDR1 is SEHNR and CDR2 is FQNEAQ (reference sequence). The CDR3 totals 13 residues. The V and J ends lost 2 bases and 9 bases respectively, with 11 bases between them. The CDR3 nucleotides are TGTGCCAGCAGCTTAAGTGACGGGGGGCCCCAGCATTTT. Translating it yields CASSLSDGGPQHF. The full variable domain, in which reference TRBV7-9 and TRBJ1-5 provide the parts outside the CDR3, is DTGVSQNPRHKITKRGQNVTFRCDPISEHNRLYWYRQTLGQGPEFLTYFQNEAQLEKSRLLSDRFSAERPKGSFSTLEIQRTEQGDSAMYLCASSLSDGGPQHFGDGTRLSIL.